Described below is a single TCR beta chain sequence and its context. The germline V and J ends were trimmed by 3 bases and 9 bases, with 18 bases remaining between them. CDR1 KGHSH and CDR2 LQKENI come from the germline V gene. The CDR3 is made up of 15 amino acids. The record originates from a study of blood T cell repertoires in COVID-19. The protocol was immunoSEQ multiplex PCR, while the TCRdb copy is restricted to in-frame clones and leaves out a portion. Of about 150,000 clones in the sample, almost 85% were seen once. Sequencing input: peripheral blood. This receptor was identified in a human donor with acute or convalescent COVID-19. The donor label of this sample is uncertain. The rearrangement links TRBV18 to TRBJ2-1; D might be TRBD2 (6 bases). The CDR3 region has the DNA TGTGCCAGCTCACCGTCGGTCGTCCTGGGAGGTGAGCAGTTCTTC. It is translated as CASSPSVVLGGEQFF.